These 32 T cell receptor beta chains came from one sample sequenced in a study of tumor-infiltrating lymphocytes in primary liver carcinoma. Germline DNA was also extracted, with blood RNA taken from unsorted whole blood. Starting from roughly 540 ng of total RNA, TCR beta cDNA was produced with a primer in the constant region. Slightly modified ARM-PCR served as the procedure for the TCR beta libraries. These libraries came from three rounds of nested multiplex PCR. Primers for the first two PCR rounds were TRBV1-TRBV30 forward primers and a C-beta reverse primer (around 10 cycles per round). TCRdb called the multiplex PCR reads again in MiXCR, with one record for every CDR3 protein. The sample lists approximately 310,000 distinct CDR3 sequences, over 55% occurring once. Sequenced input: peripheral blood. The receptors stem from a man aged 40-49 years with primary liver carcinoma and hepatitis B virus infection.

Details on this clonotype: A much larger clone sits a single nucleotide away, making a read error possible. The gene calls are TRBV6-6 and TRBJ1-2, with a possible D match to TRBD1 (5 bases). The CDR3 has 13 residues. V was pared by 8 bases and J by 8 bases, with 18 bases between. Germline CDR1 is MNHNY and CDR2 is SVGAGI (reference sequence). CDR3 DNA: TGTGCCAGCGGCTTGATAGGGGTGAACGGCTACACCTTC. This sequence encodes CASGLIGVNGYTF.

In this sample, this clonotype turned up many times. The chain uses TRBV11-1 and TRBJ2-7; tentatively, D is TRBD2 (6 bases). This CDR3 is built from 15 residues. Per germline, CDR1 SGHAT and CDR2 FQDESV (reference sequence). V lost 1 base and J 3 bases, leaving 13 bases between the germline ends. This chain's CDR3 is CASSLGVVGGYEQYF. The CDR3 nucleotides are TGTGCCAGCAGCTTAGGAGTGGTCGGGGGCTACGAGCAGTACTTC.

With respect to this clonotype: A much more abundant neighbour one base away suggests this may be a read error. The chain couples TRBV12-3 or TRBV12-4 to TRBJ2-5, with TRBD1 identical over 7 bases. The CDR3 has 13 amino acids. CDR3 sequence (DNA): TGTGCCAGCAGCGACAGGGCACAAGAGTCCCAGTACTTC. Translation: CASSDRAQESQYF.

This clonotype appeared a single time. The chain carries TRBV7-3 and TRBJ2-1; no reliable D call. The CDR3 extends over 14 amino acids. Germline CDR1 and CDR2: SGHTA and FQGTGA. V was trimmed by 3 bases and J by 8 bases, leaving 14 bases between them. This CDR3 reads CASSFRTQSDEQFF. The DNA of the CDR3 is TGTGCCAGCAGCTTCCGGACCCAATCGGATGAGCAGTTCTTC.

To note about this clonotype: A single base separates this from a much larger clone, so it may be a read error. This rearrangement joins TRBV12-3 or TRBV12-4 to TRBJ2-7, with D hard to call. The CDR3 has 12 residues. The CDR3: CTSAAGEYEQYF. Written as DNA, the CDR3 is TGTACCAGCGCGGCAGGAGAGTACGAGCAGTACTTC.

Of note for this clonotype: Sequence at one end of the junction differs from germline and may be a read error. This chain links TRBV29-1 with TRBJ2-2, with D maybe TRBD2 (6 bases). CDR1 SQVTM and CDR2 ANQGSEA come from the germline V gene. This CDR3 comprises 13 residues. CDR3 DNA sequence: TGCGGCGTTGATGTGGGAGGCACCGGGGAGCTGTCTTTT. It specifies CGVDVGGTGELSF.

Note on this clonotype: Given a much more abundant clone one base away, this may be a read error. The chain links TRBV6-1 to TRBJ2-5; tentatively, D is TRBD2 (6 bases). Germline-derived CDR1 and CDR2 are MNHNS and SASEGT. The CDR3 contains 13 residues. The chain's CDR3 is CSSTRDFQETQYF. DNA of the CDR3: TGTTCCAGCACCCGGGACTTTCAAGAGACCCAGTACTTC.

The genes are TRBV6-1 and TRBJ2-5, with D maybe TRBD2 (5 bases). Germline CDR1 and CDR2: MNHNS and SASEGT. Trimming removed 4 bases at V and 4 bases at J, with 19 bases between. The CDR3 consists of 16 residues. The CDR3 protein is CASSAMQAGKIETQYF. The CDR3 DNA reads TGTGCCAGCAGTGCAATGCAGGCGGGTAAAATAGAGACCCAGTACTTC.

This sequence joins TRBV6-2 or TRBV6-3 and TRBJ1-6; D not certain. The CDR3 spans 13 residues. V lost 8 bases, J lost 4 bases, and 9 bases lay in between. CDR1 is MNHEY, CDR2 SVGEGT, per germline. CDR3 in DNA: TGTGCCAGCCGCTACGGGTATAATTCACCCCTCCACTTT. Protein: CASRYGYNSPLHF.

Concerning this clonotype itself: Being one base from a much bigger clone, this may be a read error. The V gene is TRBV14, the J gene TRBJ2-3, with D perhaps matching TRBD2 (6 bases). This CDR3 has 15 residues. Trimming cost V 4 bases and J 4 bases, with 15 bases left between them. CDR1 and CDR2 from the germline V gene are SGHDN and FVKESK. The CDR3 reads CASSPRGTSSDTQYF. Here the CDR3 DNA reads TGTGCCAGCAGCCCACGGGGAACTAGCTCAGATACGCAGTATTTT.

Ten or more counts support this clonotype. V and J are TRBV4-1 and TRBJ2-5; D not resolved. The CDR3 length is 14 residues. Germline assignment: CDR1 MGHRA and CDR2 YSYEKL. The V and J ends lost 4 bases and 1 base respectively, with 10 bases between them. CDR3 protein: CASSRSSAQETQYF. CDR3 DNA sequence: TGCGCCAGCAGCCGGAGCTCAGCCCAAGAGACCCAGTACTTC.

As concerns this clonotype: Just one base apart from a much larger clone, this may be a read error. The CDR3 DNA reads TGTGTCAGCATCCAGACTAGCGGGAGAGGAGAGACCCAGTACTTC. Translating it yields CVSIQTSGRGETQYF. The V and J genes are TRBV6-5 and TRBJ2-5, with TRBD2 matching 12 bases. The CDR3 has 15 residues. Germline values: CDR1 MNHEY, CDR2 SVGAGI.

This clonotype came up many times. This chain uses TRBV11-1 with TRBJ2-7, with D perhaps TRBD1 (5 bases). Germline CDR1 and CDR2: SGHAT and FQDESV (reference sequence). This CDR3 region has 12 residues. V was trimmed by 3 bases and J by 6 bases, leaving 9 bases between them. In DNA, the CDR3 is TGTGCCAGCAGCTTCAACAGGTTCGAGCAGTACTTC. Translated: CASSFNRFEQYF.

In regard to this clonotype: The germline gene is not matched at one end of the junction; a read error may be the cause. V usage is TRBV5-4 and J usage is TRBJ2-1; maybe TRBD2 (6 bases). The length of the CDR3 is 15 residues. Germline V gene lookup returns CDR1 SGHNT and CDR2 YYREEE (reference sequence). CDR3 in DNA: TGTGCCAGCAGCTTCTCGGGAGTGTCCTGCAATGGGCAGTTCTTC. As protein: CASSFSGVSCNGQFF.

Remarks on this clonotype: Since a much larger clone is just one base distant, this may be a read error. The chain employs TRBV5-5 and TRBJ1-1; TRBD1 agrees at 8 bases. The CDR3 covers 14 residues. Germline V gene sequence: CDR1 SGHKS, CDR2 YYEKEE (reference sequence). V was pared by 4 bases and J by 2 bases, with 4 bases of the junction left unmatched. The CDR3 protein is CASSTGGGNTEAFF. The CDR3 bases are TGTGCCAGCAGCACAGGGGGGGGCAACACTGAAGCTTTCTTT. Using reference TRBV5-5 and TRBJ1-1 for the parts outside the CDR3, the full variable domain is DAGVTQSPTHLIKTRGQQVTLRCSPISGHKSVSWYQQVLGQGPQFIFQYYEKEERGRGNFPDRFSARQFPNYSSELNVNALLLGDSALYLCASSTGGGNTEAFFGQGTRLTVV.

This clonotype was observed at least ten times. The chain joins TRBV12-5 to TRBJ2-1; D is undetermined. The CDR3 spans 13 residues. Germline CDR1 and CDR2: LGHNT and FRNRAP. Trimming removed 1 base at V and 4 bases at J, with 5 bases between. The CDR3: CASGLDRYNEQFF. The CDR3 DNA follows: TGTGCTAGTGGTTTGGACCGGTACAATGAGCAGTTCTTC.

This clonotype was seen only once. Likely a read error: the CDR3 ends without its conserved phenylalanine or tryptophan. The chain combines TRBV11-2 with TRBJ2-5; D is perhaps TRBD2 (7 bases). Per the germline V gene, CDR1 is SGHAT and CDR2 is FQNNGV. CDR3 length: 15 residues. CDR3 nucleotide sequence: TGTGCCAGAAGCTCAGGGGCTAGCGGACAAGAGACCCAGTACTCC. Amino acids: CARSSGASGQETQYS.

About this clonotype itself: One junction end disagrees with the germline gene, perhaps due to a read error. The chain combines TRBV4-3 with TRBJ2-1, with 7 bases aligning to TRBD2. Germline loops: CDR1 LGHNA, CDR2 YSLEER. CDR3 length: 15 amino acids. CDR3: CTSSQLSGWGNEKFF. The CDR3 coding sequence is TGCACCAGCAGCCAACTTAGCGGGTGGGGAAATGAGAAGTTCTTC.

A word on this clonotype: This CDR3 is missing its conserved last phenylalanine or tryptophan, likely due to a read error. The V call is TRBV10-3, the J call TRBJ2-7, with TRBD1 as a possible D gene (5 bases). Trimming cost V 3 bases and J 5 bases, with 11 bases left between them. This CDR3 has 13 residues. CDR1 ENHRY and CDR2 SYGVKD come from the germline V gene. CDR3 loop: CAISDGQGDEQYY. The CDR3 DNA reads TGTGCCATCAGTGACGGGCAGGGCGACGAGCAGTACTAC.

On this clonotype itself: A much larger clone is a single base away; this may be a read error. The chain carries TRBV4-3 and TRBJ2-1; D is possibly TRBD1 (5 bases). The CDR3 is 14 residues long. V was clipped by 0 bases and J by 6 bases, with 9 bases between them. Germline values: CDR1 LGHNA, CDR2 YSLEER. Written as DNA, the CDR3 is TGCGCCAGCAGCCAAGATGTCAGGGTCAATGAGCAGTTCTTC. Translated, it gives CASSQDVRVNEQFF.

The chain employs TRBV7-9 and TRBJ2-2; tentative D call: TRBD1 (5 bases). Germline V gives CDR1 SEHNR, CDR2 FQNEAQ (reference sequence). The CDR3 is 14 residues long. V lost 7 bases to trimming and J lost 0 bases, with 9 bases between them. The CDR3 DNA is TGTGCCAGCATCTGGACAACGAACACCGGGGAGCTGTTTTTT. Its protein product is CASIWTTNTGELFF.

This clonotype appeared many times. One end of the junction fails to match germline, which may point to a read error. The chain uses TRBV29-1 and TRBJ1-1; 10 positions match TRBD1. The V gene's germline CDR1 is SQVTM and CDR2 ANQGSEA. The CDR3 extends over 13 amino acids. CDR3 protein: CSFEQGQGTEAFF. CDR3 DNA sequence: TGCAGCTTTGAACAGGGACAGGGGACTGAAGCTTTCTTT.

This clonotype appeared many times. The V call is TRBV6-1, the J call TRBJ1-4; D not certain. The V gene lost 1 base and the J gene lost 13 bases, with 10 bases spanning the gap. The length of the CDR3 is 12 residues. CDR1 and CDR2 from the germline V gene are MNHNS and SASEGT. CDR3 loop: CASSEGWGSLFF. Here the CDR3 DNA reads TGTGCCAGCAGTGAAGGTTGGGGATCACTGTTTTTT.

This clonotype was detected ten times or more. This CDR3 is CSVERGLPYEQYF. CDR3 nucleotide sequence: TGCAGCGTTGAAAGGGGTCTACCCTACGAGCAGTACTTC. The chain couples TRBV29-1 to TRBJ2-7; weak D call: TRBD1 (5 bases). V was clipped by 2 bases and J by 2 bases, with 10 bases between them. Germline loops: CDR1 SQVTM, CDR2 ANQGSEA. The CDR3 has 13 amino acids.

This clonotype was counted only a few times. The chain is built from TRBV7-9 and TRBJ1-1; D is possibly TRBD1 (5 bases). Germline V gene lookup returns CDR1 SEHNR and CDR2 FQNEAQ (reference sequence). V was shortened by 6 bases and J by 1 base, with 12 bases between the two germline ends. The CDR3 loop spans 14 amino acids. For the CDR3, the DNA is TGTGCCAGCAGTTCACAGGATGAGAACACTGAAGCTTTCTTT. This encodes CASSSQDENTEAFF.

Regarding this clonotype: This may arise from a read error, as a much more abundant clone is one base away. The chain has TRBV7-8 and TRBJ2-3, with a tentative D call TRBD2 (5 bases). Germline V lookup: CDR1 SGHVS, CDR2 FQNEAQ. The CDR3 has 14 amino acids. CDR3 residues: CASNLSGSTDTQYF. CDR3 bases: TGTGCCAGCAACTTAAGCGGAAGCACAGATACGCAGTATTTT. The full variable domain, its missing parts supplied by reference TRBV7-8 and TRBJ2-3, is GAGVSQSPRYKVAKRGQDVALRCDPISGHVSLFWYQQALGQGPEFLTYFQNEAQLDKSGLPSDRFFAERPEGSVSTLKIQRTQQEDSAVYLCASNLSGSTDTQYFGPGTRLTVL.

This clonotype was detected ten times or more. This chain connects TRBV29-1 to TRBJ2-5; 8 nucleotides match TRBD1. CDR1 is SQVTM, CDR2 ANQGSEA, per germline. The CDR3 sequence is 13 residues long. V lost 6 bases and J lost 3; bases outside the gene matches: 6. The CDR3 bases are TGCAGCGTCGAACAGGGGGTAGAAGAGACCCAGTACTTC. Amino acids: CSVEQGVEETQYF.

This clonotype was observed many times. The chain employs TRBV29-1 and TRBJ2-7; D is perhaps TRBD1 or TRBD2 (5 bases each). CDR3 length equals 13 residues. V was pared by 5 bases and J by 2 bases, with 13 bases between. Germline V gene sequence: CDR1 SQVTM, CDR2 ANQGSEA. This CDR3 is CSVSGKGAYEQYF. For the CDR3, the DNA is TGCAGCGTTTCGGGGAAAGGGGCCTACGAGCAGTACTTC.

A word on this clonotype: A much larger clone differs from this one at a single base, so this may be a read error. The CDR3 sequence is CASSQEAGQSQHF. CDR3 DNA: TGTGCCAGCAGCCAAGAGGCAGGACAGTCCCAGCATTTT. J is TRBJ1-5 and V is TRBV4-2; a possible D gene is TRBD1 (6 bases). This CDR3 is built from 13 residues. From germline, CDR1 is LGHNA and CDR2 YNFKEQ. V was pared by 0 bases and J by 11 bases, with 11 bases between.

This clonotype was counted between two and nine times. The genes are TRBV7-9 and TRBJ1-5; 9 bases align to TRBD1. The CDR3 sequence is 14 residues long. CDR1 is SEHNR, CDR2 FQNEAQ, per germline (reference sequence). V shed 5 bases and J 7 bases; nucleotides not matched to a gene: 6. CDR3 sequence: CASSRTGVDQPQHF. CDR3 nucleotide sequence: TGTGCCAGCAGCCGGACAGGGGTGGACCAGCCCCAGCATTTT. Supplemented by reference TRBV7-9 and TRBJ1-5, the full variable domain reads DTGVSQNPRHKITKRGQNVTFRCDPISEHNRLYWYRQTLGQGPEFLTYFQNEAQLEKSRLLSDRFSAERPKGSFSTLEIQRTEQGDSAMYLCASSRTGVDQPQHFGDGTRLSIL.

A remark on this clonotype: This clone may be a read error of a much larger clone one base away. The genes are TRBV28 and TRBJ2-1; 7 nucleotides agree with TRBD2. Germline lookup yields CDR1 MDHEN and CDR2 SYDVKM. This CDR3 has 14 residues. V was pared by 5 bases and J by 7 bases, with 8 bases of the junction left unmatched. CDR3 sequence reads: CASSAGTKVNEQFF. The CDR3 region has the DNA TGTGCCAGCAGTGCCGGGACTAAGGTAAATGAGCAGTTCTTC.

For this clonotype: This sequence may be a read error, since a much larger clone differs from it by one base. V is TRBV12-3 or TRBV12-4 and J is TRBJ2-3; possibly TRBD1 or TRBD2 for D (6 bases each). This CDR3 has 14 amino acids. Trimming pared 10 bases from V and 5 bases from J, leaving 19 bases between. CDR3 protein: CANSPRGRKDTQYF. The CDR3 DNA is TGTGCCAACAGCCCTCGGGGGCGGAAAGATACGCAGTATTTT.